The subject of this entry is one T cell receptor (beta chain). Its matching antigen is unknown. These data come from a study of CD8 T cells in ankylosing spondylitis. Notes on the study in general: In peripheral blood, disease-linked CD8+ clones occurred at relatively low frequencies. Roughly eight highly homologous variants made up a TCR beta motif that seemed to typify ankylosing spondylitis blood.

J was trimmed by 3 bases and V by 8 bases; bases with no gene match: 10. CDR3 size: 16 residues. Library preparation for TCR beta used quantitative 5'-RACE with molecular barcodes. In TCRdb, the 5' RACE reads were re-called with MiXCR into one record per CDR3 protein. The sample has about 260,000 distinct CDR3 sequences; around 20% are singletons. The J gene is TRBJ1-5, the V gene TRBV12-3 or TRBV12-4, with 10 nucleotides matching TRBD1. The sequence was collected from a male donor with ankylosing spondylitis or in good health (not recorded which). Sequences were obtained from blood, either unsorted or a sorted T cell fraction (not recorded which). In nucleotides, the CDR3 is TGTGCCAGCGGACTACGGACAGGGGGAACCAATCAGCCCCAGCATTTT. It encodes CASGLRTGGTNQPQHF.